The clone carrying this T cell receptor beta chain occurred a few times. The sample belongs to a study of shared clonotypes between healthy human individuals. Study-wide context: Donor composition was a couple of women and three men, aged 18 to 49.

The repertoire was sequenced with immunoSEQ multiplex PCR; TCRdb's copy has only in-frame clones and lacks some. The table includes some 1.4 million clones, about 96% detected once. This clonotype was sampled from a man between 25 and 39 years old in good health. The specimen sequenced was naive CD4+ T cells sorted from blood. Documented subset: CD45RA+ positively selected.

CDR3 amino acids: CASTDGQGPGATGNTIYF. CDR3 DNA sequence: TGTGCCAGTACCGACGGACAGGGGCCAGGGGCGACAGGAAACACCATATATTTT. This chain links TRBV9 with TRBJ1-3; 9 bases map to TRBD1. The V gene end was trimmed by 8 bases and the J gene end by 4 bases; junction bases not matched to a gene: 19. This CDR3 has 18 amino acids. Germline CDR1 reads SGDLS; CDR2 reads YYNGEE.